The source of this T cell receptor (beta chain) is a study of monozygotic twins with inflammatory bowel disease (dated by TCRdb to the late 2010s). About the study as a whole: A total of about 28 monozygotic twin pairs were included in the full study, comprising nine German pairs (four IBD-concordant, five IBD-discordant) and 19 IBD-discordant Danish pairs. The search for disease-associated traits relied mainly on comparing IBD patients with their genetically identical healthy co-twins within discordant pairs. Each individual had, on average, about 151 000 unique TCRalpha sequences and 181 000 unique TCRbeta sequences available for analysis. What the authors observed across the whole study: No single strong signal or clonotype linked to IBD turned up in the results, so the idea that one exists was not supported. The analysis was unable to tell apart different T cell subtypes. Concordant and discordant twins showed no difference in repertoire similarity, possibly because of limited statistical power. TCRbeta repertoire diversity, by inverse Simpson index, was decreased in IBD patients compared with their healthy co-twins. Background noise and inter-individual variability may have been introduced into the repertoires by the differing immunosuppressive treatments among patients. IBD patients shared fewer clonotypes with other individuals than healthy twins did, most markedly in patients showing signs of disease activity.

The CDR3 contains 17 residues, cysteine and phenylalanine counted. No DNA has been recorded. CDR1 MNHEY and CDR2 SVGAGI were looked up in the germline V gene. Concerning this clonotype: Its antigen is not yet known.

The receptor library was made with 5' RACE. Each TCR library was prepared from around 3,400 ng of total RNA. For each sample, cDNA synthesis was carried out in eight separate reactions using SMARTScribe reverse transcriptase. During cDNA synthesis, template switching introduced unique molecular identifiers that contained a 6-nucleotide sample barcode. Amplification of TCRalpha and TCRbeta cDNA involved two nested PCRs of 16 and 9 cycles, and each PCR was followed by bead purification. Before amplification, the cDNA was treated with uracil DNA-glycosylase and purified using the QIAquick PCR purification kit. In the second PCR, Illumina TruSeq-compatible adapters and sample-specific barcodes were added. TapeStation and Qubit were used to check library quality and concentration, and 5 to 6.5 ng of each library went into the pool. The pooled libraries were sequenced with 2 x 100 bp reads and custom sequencing primers on an Illumina HiSeq2500 single-index Rapid Run. Per the authors' processing: UMI-based consensus assembly with MiGEC version 1.2.6 was used to correct PCR and sequencing errors. V(D)J alignment, clonotype assembly and CDR3 extraction were performed with MiXCR version 2.1.1. To normalise gene usage, clonotype sharing and MAIT/NKT TCR abundance, the top 1000, 10 000 and 20 000 clonotypes in each sample were analysed. Diversity was computed as the inverse Simpson index with the vegan R package after downsampling to 27 000 UMIs. Paired Mann-Whitney U tests were applied to discordant twin pairs, with Benjamini-Hochberg correction for multiple testing. TCRdb reprocessed the reads and assigns one entry to each CDR3 protein sequence, leaving out DNA. The V and J calls and clone size come from TCRdb's table, not from the authors' own analysis. The table for this sample lists a few hundred thousand distinct CDR3 sequences. Around 2.6% of the sample is in the top ten clones.

From each donor, a roughly 2.5 ml peripheral blood sample was collected into PAXgene tubes and stored at -80 degrees C. Without any T cell sorting, total RNA was extracted from whole blood using the PAXgene blood miRNA kit on an automated QIAcube. Peripheral blood from monozygotic twin pairs who were concordant or discordant for inflammatory bowel disease underwent deep TCRalpha and TCRbeta repertoire profiling using unique molecular barcoding. Smoking habits were recorded for all twin pairs, and individuals were classified as current, former or never smokers. The clonotype originates from a human donor with ulcerative colitis or Crohn's disease, or a healthy co-twin of an affected twin (not recorded which). This chain joins TRBV6-5 to TRBJ2-7; TCRdb's D gene call, TRBD2, goes unchecked for lack of DNA. The sample was blood. The CDR3 corresponds to CASSYLAGGARMYEQYF.